This is a list of T cell receptor beta chains from one sample in a study of T cell repertoires in cytomegalovirus infection. MiXCR, run by TCRdb on the reads, gives a single entry per CDR3 protein. The sample consists of approximately 240,000 distinct CDR3 sequences, around 12% of them appearing once. The specimen was PBMCs. The receptors here all came from a human donor in good health (CMV status not recorded). Some clones in this sample may be carry-over from other donors' samples. Each CDR3 is given with its conserved first and last residue. The order of the fields is D gene, J gene, clone size, V gene, CDR3 DNA, CDR3 protein. A D gene is named only where the DNA matches it firmly. Only some rows state a clone size, as once, few, many or a class for expanded clones.

D: NA; J: TRBJ1-1; size: few; V: TRBV6-2/TRBV6-3; DNA: TGTGCCAGCAGTTACGGGGTCGGGGTCGACACTGAAGCTTTCTTT; CDR3: CASSYGVGVDTEAFF
D: TRBD2; J: TRBJ2-4; size: many; V: TRBV7-2; DNA: TGTGCCAGCAGCTTAGGCGGGAGCCAAAACATTCAGTACTTC; CDR3: CASSLGGSQNIQYF
D: NA; J: TRBJ1-5; size: NA; V: TRBV19; DNA: TGTGCCAGTAACAGGGACTATAGCAATCAGCCCCAGCATTTT; CDR3: CASNRDYSNQPQHF
D: NA; J: TRBJ2-1; size: many; V: TRBV29-1; DNA: TGCAGCGTGATGGGACTTACTTACAATGAGCAGTTCTTC; CDR3: CSVMGLTYNEQFF
D: TRBD2; J: TRBJ2-5; size: many; V: TRBV5-4; DNA: TGTGCCAGCAGCGTCGGGACTAGAAAAGAGACCCAGTACTTC; CDR3: CASSVGTRKETQYF
D: TRBD1; J: TRBJ1-6; size: many; V: TRBV27; DNA: TGTGCCAGCACCTGGGACAGGGACTCACCCCTCCACTTT; CDR3: CASTWDRDSPLHF
D: TRBD1; J: TRBJ2-3; size: few; V: TRBV12-3/TRBV12-4; DNA: TGTGCCAGCAGTTACAAAGGACAGGGCCAAAGCACAGATACGCAGTATTTT; CDR3: CASSYKGQGQSTDTQYF
D: TRBD2; J: TRBJ2-7; size: many; V: TRBV7-2; DNA: TGTGCCAGCAGCTTGGGGCTAGCGGGAGCCTACGAGCAGTACTTC; CDR3: CASSLGLAGAYEQYF
D: NA; J: TRBJ1-5; size: many; V: TRBV6-2/TRBV6-3; DNA: TGTGCCAGCAGTTCTTTAGTTGGGGTCGTCAATCAGCCCCAGCATTTT; CDR3: CASSSLVGVVNQPQHF
D: NA; J: TRBJ1-6; size: many; V: TRBV7-2; DNA: TGTGCCAGCAGCCCACTTGCGGGGGCTCATTCACCCCTCCACTTT; CDR3: CASSPLAGAHSPLHF
D: NA; J: TRBJ1-6; size: few; V: TRBV7-9; DNA: TGTGCCAGCAGCTTAGTAGGCCAGGCCCCCCTCCACTTT; CDR3: CASSLVGQAPLHF
D: NA; J: TRBJ2-5; size: many; V: TRBV7-2; DNA: TGTGCCAGCAGCTTTTCACTCCAAGAGACCCAGTACTTC; CDR3: CASSFSLQETQYF
D: TRBD2; J: TRBJ2-3; size: NA; V: TRBV5-5; DNA: TGTGCCAGCAGCTTGTCTAGCGGGAGGGAAGCAGATACGCAGTATTTT; CDR3: CASSLSSGREADTQYF
D: NA; J: TRBJ2-4; size: few; V: TRBV19; DNA: TGTGCCAGTAGTCTTACCGCAGGCGCCGTAGCCAAAAACATTCAGTACTTC; CDR3: CASSLTAGAVAKNIQYF
D: TRBD2; J: TRBJ2-3; size: many; V: TRBV7-2; DNA: TGTGCCAGCAGCTTAGCGCCCCTAGCGGGGGGACCTTCTAGCACAGATACGCAGTATTTT; CDR3: CASSLAPLAGGPSSTDTQYF
D: TRBD2; J: TRBJ2-1; size: many; V: TRBV19; DNA: TGTGCCAGTAGTATACGGGCGGGAGGGCCGTTGAATGAGCAGTTCTTC; CDR3: CASSIRAGGPLNEQFF
D: NA; J: TRBJ2-7; size: NA; V: TRBV19; DNA: TGTGCCAGTAGTATACGGGGGTCGTACGGGCAGTACTTC; CDR3: CASSIRGSYGQYF
D: TRBD1; J: TRBJ2-7; size: many; V: TRBV7-2; DNA: TGTGCCAGCAGCCCGCCGACAGGGGGCATCTACGAGCAGTACTTC; CDR3: CASSPPTGGIYEQYF
D: NA; J: TRBJ2-1; size: NA; V: TRBV6-2/TRBV6-3; DNA: TGTGCCACGGCGGACTCCTACAATGAGCAGTTCTTC; CDR3: CATADSYNEQFF
D: NA; J: TRBJ2-3; size: many; V: TRBV7-2; DNA: TGTGCCAGCAGCTCGCTTCGGACAGATACGCAGTATTTT; CDR3: CASSSLRTDTQYF
D: TRBD2; J: TRBJ2-2; size: many; V: TRBV7-2; DNA: TGTGCCAGCAGCTCAGGGGGGCTAGCGGGAGTTATCACCGGGGAGCTGTTTTTT; CDR3: CASSSGGLAGVITGELFF
D: NA; J: TRBJ1-5; size: few; V: TRBV16; DNA: TGTGCCAGCAGCCCGAAATGGGGGGAGGATCAGCCCCAGCATTTT; CDR3: CASSPKWGEDQPQHF
D: NA; J: TRBJ1-1; size: few; V: TRBV7-9; DNA: TGTGCCAGCAGCTCTACAAGCCGGGGTGCGGGGAACACTGAAGCTTTCTTT; CDR3: CASSSTSRGAGNTEAFF
D: TRBD2; J: TRBJ2-5; size: few; V: TRBV11-2; DNA: TGTGCCAGCAGCGGGGACTATTCCCCAATGGAGACCCAGTACTTC; CDR3: CASSGDYSPMETQYF
D: NA; J: TRBJ1-1; size: many; V: TRBV7-9; DNA: TGTGCCAGCAGCTTAGTGGGGGAAGGGGACACTGAAGCTTTCTTT; CDR3: CASSLVGEGDTEAFF
D: TRBD1; J: TRBJ2-2; size: many; V: TRBV7-3; DNA: TGTGCCAGCAGACGGACAGGGGAAACCGGGGAGCTGTTTTTT; CDR3: CASRRTGETGELFF
D: NA; J: TRBJ2-7; size: many; V: TRBV7-2; DNA: TGTGCCAGCAGCTTAGAAAGGGCCTACGAGCAGTACTTC; CDR3: CASSLERAYEQYF
D: TRBD1; J: TRBJ2-1; size: many; V: TRBV15; DNA: TGTGCCACCAGCAGAGATAATGACAGGGTACGAGAGCAGTTCTTC; CDR3: CATSRDNDRVREQFF
D: NA; J: TRBJ1-1; size: many; V: TRBV7-2; DNA: TGTGCCAGCAGCTTTCAGGGTCTGGGGAACACTGAAGCTTTCTTT; CDR3: CASSFQGLGNTEAFF
D: NA; J: TRBJ1-5; size: many; V: TRBV19; DNA: TGTGCCAGTAGAAAAGGGATGAGCAATCAGCCCCAGCATTTT; CDR3: CASRKGMSNQPQHF
D: NA; J: TRBJ2-7; size: many; V: TRBV7-2; DNA: TGTGCCAGCAGCCCCCGTTGGCGGGGCGACGAGCAGTACTTC; CDR3: CASSPRWRGDEQYF
D: TRBD2; J: TRBJ2-1; size: few; V: TRBV5-1; DNA: TGCGCCAGCAGCTTGGGCGGCGGCAGGACGGCGGGGGGATATGGCAATGAGCAGTTCTTC; CDR3: CASSLGGGRTAGGYGNEQFF
D: NA; J: TRBJ2-5; size: few; V: TRBV6-5; DNA: TGTGCCAGCAGTTACTCGATAGGACATGTTCAAGAGACCCAGTACTTC; CDR3: CASSYSIGHVQETQYF
D: NA; J: TRBJ1-5; size: NA; V: TRBV18; DNA: TGTGCCAGCTCACCAAAAGCCGCCCAGCCCCAGCATTTT; CDR3: CASSPKAAQPQHF
D: TRBD1; J: TRBJ1-2; size: many; V: TRBV5-1; DNA: TGCGCCAGCAGCTTGCCCCCGGGACAGGCCTATGGCTACACCTTC; CDR3: CASSLPPGQAYGYTF
D: TRBD2; J: TRBJ2-4; size: many; V: TRBV28; DNA: TGTGCCAGCAGTCTTCCGGGACTAGGGGACATTCAGTACTTC; CDR3: CASSLPGLGDIQYF
D: NA; J: TRBJ2-1; size: many; V: TRBV6-5; DNA: TGTGCCAGCAGTTACTCAACGGGAGAGGTGGAGGAGCAGTTCTTC; CDR3: CASSYSTGEVEEQFF
D: NA; J: TRBJ2-1; size: few; V: TRBV20-1; DNA: TGCAGTGCTAGTCGGGGGATCACCTACAATGAGCAGTTCTTC; CDR3: CSASRGITYNEQFF
D: TRBD1; J: TRBJ1-2; size: NA; V: TRBV28; DNA: TGTGCCAGCACCCTCGGACAGGGGGGAGGCTATGGCTACACCTTC; CDR3: CASTLGQGGGYGYTF
D: NA; J: TRBJ2-5; size: NA; V: TRBV20-1; DNA: TGCAGTGCTAGAGACTGGACCGAAGAGACCCAGTACTTC; CDR3: CSARDWTEETQYF
D: NA; J: TRBJ2-1; size: few; V: TRBV2; DNA: TGTGCCAGCAGTGATGGGGGAGGCCCCTTTTACAATGAGCAGTTCTTC; CDR3: CASSDGGGPFYNEQFF
D: NA; J: TRBJ2-5; size: many; V: TRBV6-5; DNA: TGTGCCAGCACCTCCTCATTTAGAGGTAGCGAGACCCAGTACTTC; CDR3: CASTSSFRGSETQYF
D: NA; J: TRBJ2-3; size: few; V: TRBV23-1; DNA: TGCGCCCCGGAGTATACGCAGTATTTT; CDR3: CAPEYTQYF